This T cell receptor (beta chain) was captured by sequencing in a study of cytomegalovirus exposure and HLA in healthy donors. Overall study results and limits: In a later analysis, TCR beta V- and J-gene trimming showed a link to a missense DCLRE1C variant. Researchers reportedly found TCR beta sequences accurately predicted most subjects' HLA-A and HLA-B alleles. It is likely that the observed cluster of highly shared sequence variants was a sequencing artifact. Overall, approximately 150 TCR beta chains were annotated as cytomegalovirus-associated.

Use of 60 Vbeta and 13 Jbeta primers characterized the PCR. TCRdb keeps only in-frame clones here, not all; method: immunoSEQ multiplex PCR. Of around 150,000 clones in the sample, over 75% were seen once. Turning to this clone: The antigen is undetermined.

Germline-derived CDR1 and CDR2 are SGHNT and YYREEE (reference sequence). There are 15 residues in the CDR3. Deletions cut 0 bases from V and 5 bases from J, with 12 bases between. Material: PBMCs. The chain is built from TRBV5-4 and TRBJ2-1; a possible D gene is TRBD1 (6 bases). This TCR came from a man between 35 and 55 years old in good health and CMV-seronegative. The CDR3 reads CASSLEGVRNNEQFF. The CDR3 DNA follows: TGTGCCAGCAGCTTGGAGGGGGTCAGGAACAATGAGCAGTTCTTC. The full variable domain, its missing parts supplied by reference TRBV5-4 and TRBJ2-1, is ETGVTQSPTHLIKTRGQQVTLRCSSQSGHNTVSWYQQALGQGPQFIFQYYREEENGRGNFPPRFSGLQFPNYSSELNVNALELDDSALYLCASSLEGVRNNEQFFGPGTRLTVL.